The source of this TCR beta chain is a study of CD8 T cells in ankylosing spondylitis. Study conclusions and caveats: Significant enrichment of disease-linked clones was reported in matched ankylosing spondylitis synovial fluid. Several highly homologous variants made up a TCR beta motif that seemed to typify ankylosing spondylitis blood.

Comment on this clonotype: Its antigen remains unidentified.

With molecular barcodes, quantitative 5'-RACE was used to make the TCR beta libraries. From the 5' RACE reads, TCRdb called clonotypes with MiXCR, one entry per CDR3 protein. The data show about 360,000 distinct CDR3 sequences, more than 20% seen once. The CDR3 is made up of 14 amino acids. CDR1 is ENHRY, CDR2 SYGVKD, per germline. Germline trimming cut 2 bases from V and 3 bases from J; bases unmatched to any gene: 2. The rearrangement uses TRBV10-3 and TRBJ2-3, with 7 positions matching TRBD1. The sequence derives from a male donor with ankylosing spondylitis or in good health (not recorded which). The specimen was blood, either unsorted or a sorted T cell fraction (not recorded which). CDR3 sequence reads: CAISEDRVTDTQYF. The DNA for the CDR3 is TGTGCCATCAGTGAGGACAGGGTGACAGATACGCAGTATTTT.